This T cell receptor beta chain comes out of a study of blood T cells in healthy people across ages. Background on the study: With template switching, about one barcoded beta molecule was captured per two T cells.

Deletions cut 0 bases from V and 7 bases from J, with 11 bases between. The V gene's germline CDR1 is SGDLS and CDR2 YYNGEE. The CDR3 extends over 13 amino acids. With a J-beta primer mix and a sample-barcoded 5' primer, a second PCR ran about 7 to 12 cycles. Tags on each cDNA molecule came from a template-switch adaptor with 12 random nucleotides. TCRdb fed the 5' RACE reads into MiXCR, producing one record per CDR3 protein. The sample consists of more than 600,000 distinct CDR3 sequences, 20% to 30% of them appearing once. This clonotype appeared a few times. Isolation of PBMCs gave at least 6 million cells per sample. The same sample was also used in a study of T cells of mothers and their children. That paper states: At approximately 1.6 ug per 15 ul, all of the extracted RNA went into cDNA synthesis.

The receptor was isolated from a boy aged 5-17 years in good health. The chain links TRBV9 to TRBJ2-7; D is perhaps TRBD2 (6 bases). Sequenced: blood. The CDR3 protein is CASSVVPGREQYF. CDR3 nucleotides: TGTGCCAGCAGCGTAGTACCGGGGAGGGAGCAGTACTTC.